Described below is a single T cell receptor beta chain sequence and its context. The beta constant-region primer was an equimolar mix of two oligonucleotides covering TRBC1 and TRBC2. The ligated cDNA underwent four PCR rounds using SP2 and nested alpha and beta constant-region primers. TCRdb re-analysed the UMI-ligation and nested PCR reads in MiXCR, keeping a single row per CDR3 protein. The profile shows tens of thousands of distinct CDR3 sequences, approximately 10% of them singletons. V trimming: 5 bases; J trimming: 1 base; junction bases outside the gene matches: 8. Per the germline V gene, CDR1 is MNHEY and CDR2 is SVGAGI. The length of the CDR3 is 16 residues. These data come from a study of naive and memory T cell subsets.

Sequenced sample: naive CD8+ T cells from blood. The chain joins TRBV6-5 to TRBJ2-5; 9 bases agree with TRBD1. The receptor's source is a human donor in good health. Here the CDR3 reads CASSRQDRGVQETQYF. CDR3 DNA: TGTGCCAGCAGTCGTCAGGACAGGGGAGTCCAAGAGACCCAGTACTTC.